This T cell receptor beta chain is drawn from a study of CD8 T cells in ankylosing spondylitis. Worth noting for this clonotype: As yet, its antigen is unknown.

General study findings and limits: The authors reported significant enrichment of disease-linked clones in matched ankylosing spondylitis synovial fluid.

From the 5' RACE reads, TCRdb called clonotypes with MiXCR, one entry per CDR3 protein. The sample includes 150,000 or so distinct CDR3 sequences, about 32% of them seen just once. The clonotype comes from a male donor with ankylosing spondylitis. The sample consisted of synovial fluid, either unsorted or a sorted T cell fraction (not recorded which).

CDR3 coding DNA: TGTGCCAGCAGTCAAGGTGGGGCAGGGGGGGATATGCAGCATTTT. Translated: CASSQGGAGGDMQHF. The chain uses TRBV6-1 and TRBJ1-5; 7 bases line up with TRBD1. CDR1 MNHNS and CDR2 SASEGT come from the germline V gene. CDR3 size: 15 residues. The V and J ends lost 5 bases and 13 bases, in that order; junction bases with no gene match: 17.